This entry describes one T cell receptor (beta chain). There is no known antigen for this receptor. No base qualities exist here, and no much larger clone lies one base off it. From the cysteine up to the phenylalanine, the CDR3 has a length of 16 residues. Left in the record is the CDR3 DNA by itself, 48 bases read in frame from the first base. In the germline V gene, CDR1 corresponds to LGHNA and CDR2 to YSLEER. The trim is 4 bases for V and 3 bases for J, with a gap of 15 bases between the germline ends. The study profiled bulk TCR beta-chain repertoires in matched peripheral blood, tumor and adjacent normal breast tissue taken from roughly 17 patients with early-stage breast cancer. Before surgery, roughly 4.5-10 mL of whole blood was collected in EDTA tubes and processed within 2 hours. Peripheral blood mononuclear cells were isolated by Ficoll-Paque centrifugation in SepMate-50 tubes. For storage in liquid nitrogen, PBMCs were cryopreserved as aliquots of roughly 1.8 to 4.5 million cells in about 90% FBS with around 10% DMSO. Genomic DNA was extracted with the Qiagen AllPrep DNA/RNA Mini kit.

This record comes from a study of early stage breast cancer tumors (dated by TCRdb to the late 2010s). Turning to the overall study: Of the 16 invasive breast tumors, more than 9 were found to be estrogen receptor-positive, progesterone receptor-positive and HER2-negative. Of the approximately twelve ER+/PR+/HER2- tumors, eight were classified as invasive ductal carcinomas and four as invasive lobular carcinomas. A read coverage of roughly 10-fold per sample was achieved on average. The samples as a whole yielded a few million detected templates, corresponding to around 1,100,000 unique clonotypes.

On the study overall, not on this receptor specifically: Enriched TCRB sequences shared across patients were found to be mostly commonly generated sequences that were unlikely to play an important role in the tumor microenvironment. Sequencing bulk genomic DNA from unsorted cells could not capture chain pairing or functional markers like CD4, CD8 and FOXP3. Tumors showed approximately 2.4-fold higher T cell density and higher clonality than adjacent normal breast tissue. Because the cohort was small, a breakdown by tumor subtype could not be done. Repertoires from blood and normal breast were more alike than repertoires from blood and tumor, and in about 90% of the 16 patients, comparing each tissue with blood separated tumor from normal.

Each sample was amplified in two independent genomic DNA replicates, using about 0.47 ug for blood and about 1.5 ug for tumor or normal breast. Following the manufacturer's instructions, the ImmunoSeq Intro kit was used to carry out TCRB sequencing on genomic DNA. Multiplex PCR was run for approximately 29 cycles using proprietary primers and spike-in control sequences for absolute quantification. An 87-bp fragment spanning the CDR3 and flanking V and J genes was sequenced with single-end 150-bp reads. Seven samples, with two replicates for each sample, were multiplexed per lane of an Illumina MiSeq using version 3.0 chemistry. Regarding the original processing steps: The vendor's proprietary pipeline processed the raw data and merged both replicates into a single result for each sample. Clonotypes were defined as productive rearrangements sharing the V-gene family, CDR3 amino acid sequence and J-gene segment. Clonality was computed as 1 minus the normalized Shannon entropy (Pielou evenness) of TCRB abundances. T cell density was estimated by dividing total templates by the number of input cells inferred from the DNA input amount. Recon, run with its default parameters, was used to estimate overall repertoire diversity and clonality. A clonotype was considered tumor-enriched if its abundance in tumor exceeded 0.1% and was at least 32-fold higher than its abundance in normal breast. TCRdb re-hosts the immuneACCESS table, in-frame sequences only. Its copies lack some clones; in the studies checked, an unresolved V gene accounts for under half of them, and the cause for the rest is not known. The V and J calls and clone size come from that table; D and trimming were worked out from the DNA. Recorded for this sample are 45,000 to 60,000 clones; approximately 80% of them occurred a single time. Jointly, the top ten make up more than 1.1% of the sample.

The sequence was collected from a person between 50 and 60 years old with breast cancer. The chain was built from TRBV4-3 and TRBJ2-2; the best D guess is TRBD1, with 5 bases matching. Sequencing input: blood. The sequence in DNA is TGCGCCAGCAGCCCCGACAGCTCTAGGGACACCGGGGAGCTGTTTTTT. Its protein product is CASSPDSSRDTGELFF.